This T cell receptor (beta chain) was sequenced during a study of blood T cell repertoires in COVID-19. V lost 4 bases, J lost 4 bases, and 6 bases stayed unmatched. Per germline, CDR1 SGHRS and CDR2 YFSETQ. The CDR3 sequence is 14 residues long. Sequencing used immunoSEQ multiplex PCR; TCRdb keeps in-frame clones, though not all of them. The sample lists 250,000 to 300,000 clones, just over 90% occurring once. The rearrangement uses TRBV5-1 and TRBJ1-1; 8 nucleotides line up with TRBD1. This TCR came from a woman between 40 and 55 years old with acute COVID-19. Sequences were obtained from PBMCs or T cells enriched from blood (not recorded which). The CDR3 spells CASSENRGGTEAFF. DNA for the CDR3: TGCGCCAGCAGCGAGAACAGGGGGGGCACTGAAGCTTTCTTT.